The clone carrying this T cell receptor (beta chain) showed up many times. Antigen specificity is unknown. TCRdb itself ran the RT-PCR reads through MiXCR, one entry per CDR3 protein. The sample consists of 300,000 to 350,000 distinct CDR3 sequences, about a fifth of them appearing once. Germline V gene sequence: CDR1 SGHKS, CDR2 YYEKEE (reference sequence). V was trimmed by 0 bases and J by 5 bases, leaving 11 bases between them. CDR3 length: 14 amino acids. This specimen comes from a study of response to subunit inactivated influenza vaccine. Findings and limits, study-wide: Seasonal influenza vaccination, on each occasion, was suggested by the authors to recruit few new T cells.

V usage is TRBV5-5 and J usage is TRBJ1-2; D call uncertain. The clonotype comes from a man between 50 and 69 years old who received an inactivated influenza vaccine. The sample consisted of PBMCs from blood, taken around 22 months after vaccination. The chain's CDR3 is CASSLEIGRYGYTF. CDR3 nucleotides: TGTGCCAGCAGCTTGGAAATAGGGAGATATGGCTACACCTTC.